The T cell receptor (beta chain) described here comes from a study of post-analysis software for immune sequencing data. The germline V gene has CDR1 SGHRS and CDR2 YFSETQ. V trimming: 4 bases; J trimming: 0 bases; junction bases outside the gene matches: 11. CDR3 length: 17 residues. This clonotype has a handful of counts. What it binds is not known. Unique molecular identifiers featured in each of the TCR beta cDNA libraries. TCRdb fed the PCR reads into MiXCR, producing one record per CDR3 protein. Here the sample spans about 560,000 distinct CDR3 sequences, around 44% being singletons. Study-wide findings and caveats: Five TRBV segments appeared more often in patients than in controls, and TRBV5-6, TRBV5-1 and TRBV20-1 were among these. Samples made in the same batch grouped tightly together by F measure.

The source of this sequence is a girl aged 5-17 years with multiple sclerosis. The material sequenced was blood. The rearrangement links TRBV5-1 to TRBJ2-3, with 7 bases that match TRBD1. CDR3 DNA: TGCGCCAGCAGCCCCCGTGGGCAGGGGGTTAGCACAGATACGCAGTATTTT. This translates into CASSPRGQGVSTDTQYF.